This T cell receptor beta chain was profiled in a study of T-cell reconstitution after alpha-beta-depleted transplantation in children. This clonotype has ten or more counts. Unique molecular identifiers were built into the TCRbeta library. A single record per CDR3 protein comes from TCRdb applying MiXCR to the PCR reads. Of about 200,000 distinct CDR3 sequences listed, approximately 6% were seen once; the top ten hold just over 4.5%. The V end was cut by 1 base, the J end by 0 bases, with 13 bases between. The length of the CDR3 is 16 residues. The germline V gene encodes CDR1 SGHVS and CDR2 FQNEAQ. The sample was PBMCs, taken before TCRalphabeta/CD19-depleted stem cell transplant. This sequence was found in a girl less than two years old with combined immunodeficiency, due to receive a stem cell transplant. This chain joins TRBV7-8 and TRBJ2-7, with D tentatively TRBD2 (5 bases). The CDR3 nucleotides are TGTGCCAGCAGCTTAGTGGCGGCGGGTAGCTCCTACGAGCAGTACTTC. Translated: CASSLVAAGSSYEQYF.